The TCR beta chain under discussion was sequenced for a study of siplizumab effects on memory and regulatory T cells. The table came from immunoSEQ multiplex PCR; TCRdb's copy has only in-frame clones and leaves some out. The sample yields about 72,000 clones, about 90% seen once. The germline V and J ends were trimmed by 1 base and 1 base, with 11 bases remaining between them. The CDR3 runs to 15 residues. Germline V CDR1 and CDR2: MGHRA, YSYEKL. This clone was counted a single time. What it binds is not known. Study-wide findings and caveats: No naive or memory phenotype could be assigned to roughly 80-95% of proliferating clones. Tregs that proliferated in siplizumab cultures did not have their suppressive function confirmed. Siplizumab led to significantly less abundant alloreactive sequences that could be traced back to unstimulated CD4+ memory cells. The study found naive T cells seemingly more diverse than memory cells and seemingly major alloresponse contributors.

The chain recombines TRBV4-1 with TRBJ2-7; D unresolved. The clonotype was recovered from a human donor in good health. The sequenced sample was CD8+ T cells sorted from blood. The CDR3 bases are TGCGCCAGCAGCCAAGTATTGAGCACGTCCTACGAGCAGTACTTC. Residues: CASSQVLSTSYEQYF.